The rows below give T cell receptor beta chains drawn from one sample of a study of beta chain features in type 1 diabetes. The protocol was immunoSEQ multiplex PCR, while the TCRdb copy is restricted to in-frame clones and leaves out a portion. This sample yields some 200,000 clones, of which roughly a tenth are seen a single time; 1% to 1.5% belongs to the top ten. Sequencing was performed on central memory CD4+ T cells from blood. Receptors originate from a man younger than 35 in good health. Both conserved end residues are part of each CDR3. A D gene is named only where the DNA matches it firmly. Rows give clone size only sometimes, using once, few, many, or a class for an expanded clone.

d_call	v_call	clone_size	j_call	cdr3_nt	cdr3_aa
TRBD1	TRBV25-1	few	TRBJ2-1	TGTGCCAGCAGTGACCCCGGGGACAGGGGCTCCTACAATGAGCAGTTCTTC	CASSDPGDRGSYNEQFF
NA	TRBV5-1	few	TRBJ2-2	TGCGCCAGCAGCTTGTCGGGGCTTGGCACCGGGGAGCTGTTTTTT	CASSLSGLGTGELFF
NA	TRBV30	few	TRBJ2-5	TGTGCCTGGAGTGGGCTTTCCAAAGAGACCCAGTACTTC	CAWSGLSKETQYF
NA	TRBV9	once	TRBJ2-3	TGTGCCAGCAGCATCCAGGACCACACAGATACGCAGTATTTT	CASSIQDHTDTQYF
NA	TRBV30	NA	TRBJ2-7	TGTGCCTGGAGTGTAAGGGTCGAGCAGTACTTC	CAWSVRVEQYF
NA	TRBV5-1	many	TRBJ2-1	TGCGCCAGCAGCTTGGTCTCGCAAAATGAGCAGTTCTTC	CASSLVSQNEQFF
TRBD2	TRBV15	NA	TRBJ2-1	TGTGCCACCAGCCGACGACTAGCGGGAGTGGAGGGTAATGAGCAGTTCTTC	CATSRRLAGVEGNEQFF
NA	TRBV29-1	few	TRBJ2-7	TGCAGCGTTCTTCGCCGCGGTTACGAGCAGTACTTC	CSVLRRGYEQYF
NA	TRBV7-2	NA	TRBJ1-2	TGTGCCAGCAGCTTATCGAGAATCTATGGCTACACCTTC	CASSLSRIYGYTF
TRBD2	TRBV2	NA	TRBJ2-7	TGTGCCAGCCGACTAGCGGGAGGACTCGAGCAGTACTTC	CASRLAGGLEQYF
NA	TRBV28	few	TRBJ2-1	TGTGCCAGCAGTTTATACAAGGGGAGTATGGGTTACAATGAGCAGTTCTTC	CASSLYKGSMGYNEQFF
NA	TRBV6-5	few	TRBJ2-1	TGTGCCAGCAGTTACGGTTACAATGAGCAGTTCTTC	CASSYGYNEQFF
NA	TRBV30	few	TRBJ2-2	TGTGCCTGGAGGCCGCAGTTGAGCGGGGAGCTGTTTTTT	CAWRPQLSGELFF
NA	TRBV5-4	few	TRBJ2-3	TGTGCCAGCAGCTTTGTGGGGACAGATACGCAGTATTTT	CASSFVGTDTQYF